Listed here is a single T cell receptor (beta chain). This entry belongs to a study of human T cells and chemical hapten exposure. The library tagged each cDNA molecule with unique molecular identifiers. MiXCR, applied by TCRdb to the RACE reads, yields one record per CDR3 protein. Here the sample spans about 200,000 distinct CDR3 sequences, around 25% being singletons. Specified time point: patch test 3, about 24 weeks after DPC sensitization. The treatment here: therapeutic diphenylcyclopropenone sensitization with weekly scalp DPC. The V gene's germline CDR1 is DFQATT and CDR2 SNEGSKA (reference sequence). This CDR3 has 12 residues. The germline V and J ends were trimmed by 1 base and 2 bases, with 5 bases remaining between them.

The V call is TRBV20-1, the J call TRBJ2-5, with D unclear. The TCR originated in a woman aged 40 to 50 with alopecia areata. Some clones in this sample may be carry-over from other donors' samples. The sequencing used whole blood, collected in connection with sensitization to the hapten diphenylcyclopropenone (DPC). CDR3 coding DNA: TGCAGTGCTAGAGTGCAGCAAGAGACCCAGTACTTC. It is translated as CSARVQQETQYF.